This T cell receptor beta chain is from a study of T cell changes during pregnancy in multiple sclerosis. Note on this clone: A junction end diverges from the germline sequence, so it may reflect a read error.

The CDR3 covers 17 residues. Germline V gene lookup returns CDR1 MNHNS and CDR2 SASEGT. The protocol was immunoSEQ multiplex PCR, while the TCRdb copy is restricted to in-frame clones and leaves out a portion. The top ten hold 2.5% to 3% of the sample, which has 75,000 to 80,000 clones, 85% to 95% seen once. This sequence originates from a female donor in good health, enrolled as a control in a pregnancy study. The source was peripheral blood, collected after pregnancy. The chain links TRBV6-1 to TRBJ1-2; 11 bases line up with TRBD1. Written as DNA, the CDR3 is TGTGCCAGCAGGGAAGGGACAGGGGGGGGTGACGGCTATGGCTACACCTTC. Protein sequence: CASREGTGGGDGYGYTF.